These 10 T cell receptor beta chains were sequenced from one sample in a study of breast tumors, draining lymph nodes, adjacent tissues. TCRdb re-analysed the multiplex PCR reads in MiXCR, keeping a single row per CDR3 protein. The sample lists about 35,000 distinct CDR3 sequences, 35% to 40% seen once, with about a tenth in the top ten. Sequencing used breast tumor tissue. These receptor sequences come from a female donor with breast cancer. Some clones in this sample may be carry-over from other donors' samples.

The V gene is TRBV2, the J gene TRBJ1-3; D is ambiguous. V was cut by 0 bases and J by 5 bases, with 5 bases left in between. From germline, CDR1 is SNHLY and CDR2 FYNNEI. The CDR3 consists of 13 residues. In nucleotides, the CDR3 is TGTGCCAGCAGTGAAGCGCCTCGAAACACCATATATTTT. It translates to CASSEAPRNTIYF.

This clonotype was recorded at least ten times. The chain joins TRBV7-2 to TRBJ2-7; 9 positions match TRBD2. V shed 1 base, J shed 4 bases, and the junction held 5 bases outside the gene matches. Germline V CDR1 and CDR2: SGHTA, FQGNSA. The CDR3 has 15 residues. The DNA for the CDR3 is TGTGCCAGCAGCTTAGAAATAGCGGGAGAATACGAGCAGTACTTC. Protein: CASSLEIAGEYEQYF.

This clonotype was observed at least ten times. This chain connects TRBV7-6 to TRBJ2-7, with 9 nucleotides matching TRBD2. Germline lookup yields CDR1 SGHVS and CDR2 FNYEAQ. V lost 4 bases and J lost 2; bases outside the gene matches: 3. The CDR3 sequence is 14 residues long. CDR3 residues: CASSSTSGPYEQYF. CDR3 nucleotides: TGTGCCAGCAGCTCGACTAGCGGTCCCTACGAGCAGTACTTC.

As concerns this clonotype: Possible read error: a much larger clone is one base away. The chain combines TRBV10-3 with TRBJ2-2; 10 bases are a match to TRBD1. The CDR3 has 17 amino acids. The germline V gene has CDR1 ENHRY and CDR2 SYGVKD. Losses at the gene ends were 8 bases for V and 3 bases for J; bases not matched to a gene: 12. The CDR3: CAIGDPGTGVDTGELFF. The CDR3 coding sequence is TGTGCCATCGGGGATCCCGGGACAGGGGTGGACACCGGGGAGCTGTTTTTT.

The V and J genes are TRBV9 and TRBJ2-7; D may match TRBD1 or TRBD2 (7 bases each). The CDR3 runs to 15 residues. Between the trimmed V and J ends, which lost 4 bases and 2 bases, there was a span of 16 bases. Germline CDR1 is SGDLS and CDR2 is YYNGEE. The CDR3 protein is CASSRAGGGTYEQYF. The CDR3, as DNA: TGTGCCAGCAGCCGAGCAGGGGGGGGAACCTACGAGCAGTACTTC.

CDR3 region: CATSDPGTSGTYNEQFF. CDR3 coding DNA: TGTGCCACCAGTGACCCCGGGACTAGCGGGACGTACAATGAGCAGTTCTTC. The rearrangement uses TRBV24-1 and TRBJ2-1; TRBD2 agrees at 13 bases. CDR3 length: 17 residues. From germline, CDR1 is KGHDR and CDR2 SFDVKD. V gave up 4 bases and J gave up 4 bases; unmatched junction bases: 6.

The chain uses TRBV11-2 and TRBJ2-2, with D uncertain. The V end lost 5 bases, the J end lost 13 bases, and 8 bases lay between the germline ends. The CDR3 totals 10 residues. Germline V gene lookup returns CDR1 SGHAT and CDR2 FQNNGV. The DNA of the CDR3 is TGTGCCAGCAGCGCGGTCGGGCTGTTTTTT. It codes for CASSAVGLFF.

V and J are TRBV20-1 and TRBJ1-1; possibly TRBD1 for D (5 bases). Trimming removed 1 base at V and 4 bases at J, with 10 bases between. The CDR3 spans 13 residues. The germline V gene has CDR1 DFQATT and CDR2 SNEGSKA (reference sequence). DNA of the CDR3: TGCAGTGCTAGAGTGGGGCGGGGCACTGAAGCTTTCTTT. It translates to CSARVGRGTEAFF.

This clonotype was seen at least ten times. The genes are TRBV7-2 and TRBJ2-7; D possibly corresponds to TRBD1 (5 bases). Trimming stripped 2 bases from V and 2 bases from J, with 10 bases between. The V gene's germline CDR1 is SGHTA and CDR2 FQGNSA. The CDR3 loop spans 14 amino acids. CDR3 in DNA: TGTGCCAGCAGCTTAATTGGGGCAGCCTACGAGCAGTACTTC. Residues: CASSLIGAAYEQYF.

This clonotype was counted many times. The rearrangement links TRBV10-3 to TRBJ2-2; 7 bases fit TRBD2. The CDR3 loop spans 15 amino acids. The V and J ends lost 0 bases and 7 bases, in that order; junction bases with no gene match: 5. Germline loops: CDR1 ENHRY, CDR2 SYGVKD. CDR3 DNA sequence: TGTGCCATCAGTGAGTCTGGCGGGAGTGGCGGGGAGCTGTTTTTT. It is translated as CAISESGGSGGELFF.